The 25 T cell receptor beta chains below come from one sample, sequenced in a study of blood T cell repertoires in COVID-19. The protocol was immunoSEQ multiplex PCR, while the TCRdb copy is restricted to in-frame clones and leaves out a portion. The sample contains roughly 15,000 clones, roughly 87% of which appear only once. Sequencing input: peripheral blood. These receptors originate from a human donor with active COVID-19. The donor label of this sample is uncertain.

The gene calls are TRBV7-9 and TRBJ2-4; no definite D call. V shed 3 bases and J shed 3 bases, with 15 bases lying between them. This CDR3 spans 16 amino acids. The germline V gene has CDR1 SEHNR and CDR2 FQNEAQ (reference sequence). CDR3 loop: CASSLSTGYFKNIQYF. The CDR3 DNA sequence: TGTGCCAGCAGCTTGTCGACCGGGTATTTCAAAAACATTCAGTACTTC.

V is TRBV9 and J is TRBJ2-1, with 9 nucleotides matching TRBD1. V shed 3 bases and J 7 bases; nucleotides not matched to a gene: 8. The CDR3 has 15 amino acids. Germline loops: CDR1 SGDLS, CDR2 YYNGEE. The CDR3 here is CASSDRGRISNEQFF. The DNA for the CDR3 is TGTGCCAGCAGCGACAGGGGGCGGATTTCGAATGAGCAGTTCTTC. The whole variable domain, remainder taken from reference TRBV9 and TRBJ2-1, is DSGVTQTPKHLITATGQRVTLRCSPRSGDLSVYWYQQSLDQGLQFLIQYYNGEERAKGNILERFSAQQFPDLHSELNLSSLELGDSALYFCASSDRGRISNEQFFGPGTRLTVL.

The chain uses TRBV7-9 and TRBJ2-7; TRBD1 matches 8 bases. J was trimmed by 4 bases and V by 1 base; bases with no gene match: 9. The germline CDR1 and CDR2 sequences are SEHNR and FQNEAQ (reference sequence). The CDR3 is 16 residues long. For the CDR3, the DNA is TGTGCCAGCAGCTTAGGGACCGGACAGGGTTTTTACGAGCAGTACTTC. The encoded protein is CASSLGTGQGFYEQYF. Complete variable domain (other parts from reference TRBV7-9 and TRBJ2-7): DTGVSQNPRHKITKRGQNVTFRCDPISEHNRLYWYRQTLGQGPEFLTYFQNEAQLEKSRLLSDRFSAERPKGSFSTLEIQRTEQGDSAMYLCASSLGTGQGFYEQYFGPGTRLTVT.

The chain is built from TRBV9 and TRBJ2-7, with 11 bases that match TRBD1. Looked up from germline, CDR1 is SGDLS and CDR2 is YYNGEE. This CDR3 contains 15 residues. V was pared by 7 bases and J by 3 bases, with 9 bases of the junction left unmatched. This CDR3 reads CASSPGGTGGYEQYF. The DNA of the CDR3 is TGTGCCAGCTCCCCGGGGGGGACAGGGGGCTACGAGCAGTACTTC.

The J gene is TRBJ1-5, the V gene TRBV19; 10 nucleotides line up with TRBD1. The CDR3 is made up of 15 amino acids. V lost 6 bases and J lost 4; bases outside the gene matches: 6. The germline gives CDR1 LNHDA, CDR2 SQIVND (reference sequence). In DNA form, the CDR3 reads TGTGCCAGTAGCCGGACAGGGGGTGGAAATCAGCCCCAGCATTTT. Amino acid sequence: CASSRTGGGNQPQHF.

The chain employs TRBV5-6 and TRBJ2-5, with 11 bases that match TRBD2. The CDR3 totals 16 residues. Germline assignment: CDR1 SGHDT and CDR2 YYEEEE. Losses at the gene ends were 4 bases for V and 5 bases for J; bases not matched to a gene: 10. The chain's CDR3 is CASSQRLAGWGETQYF. The CDR3 nucleotides read TGTGCCAGCAGCCAACGACTAGCGGGATGGGGGGAGACCCAGTACTTC.

The chain couples TRBV23-1 to TRBJ1-6; unclear D gene. TRBV23-1 is filed as an ORF, its function uncertain. CDR3 length equals 19 residues. Deletions cut 1 base from V and 2 bases from J, with 18 bases between. In DNA, the CDR3 is TGCGCCAGCAGTCAATGTTGGTCGGGAGTTGTGCCCTATAATTCACCCCTCCACTTT. Its protein is CASSQCWSGVVPYNSPLHF.

This chain joins TRBV4-2 and TRBJ2-7; 11 bases fit TRBD2. Germline trimming cut 4 bases from V and 1 base from J; bases unmatched to any gene: 6. Germline loops: CDR1 LGHNA, CDR2 YNFKEQ. This CDR3 comprises 16 residues. For the CDR3, the DNA is TGTGCCAGCAGCCTCCTTAGCGGGGGGGTTTCCTACGAGCAGTACTTC. This encodes CASSLLSGGVSYEQYF.

The chain recombines TRBV18 with TRBJ1-5, with TRBD1 identical over 9 bases. J lost 6 bases, V lost 5 bases, and 5 bases had no gene match. The CDR3 is 14 residues long. Germline V gene data show CDR1 as KGHSH and CDR2 as LQKENI. The CDR3: CASSSGQGRQPQHF. The CDR3 region has the DNA TGTGCCAGCTCATCGGGACAGGGACGTCAGCCCCAGCATTTT. Filled out from reference TRBV18 and TRBJ1-5, the complete variable domain reads NAGVMQNPRHLVRRRGQEARLRCSPMKGHSHVYWYRQLPEEGLKFMVYLQKENIIDESGMPKERFSAEFPKEGPSILRIQQVVRGDSAAYFCASSSGQGRQPQHFGDGTRLSIL.

The chain recombines TRBV15 with TRBJ1-6; D uncertain. V gave up 0 bases and J gave up 7 bases, with 10 bases separating them. The CDR3 totals 15 residues. CDR1 is LNHNV, CDR2 YYDKDF, per germline (reference sequence). The CDR3 DNA reads TGTGCCACCAGCAGAGATTTGGCCTCCAATTCACCCCTCCACTTT. Its translation: CATSRDLASNSPLHF.

The chain recombines TRBV11-1 with TRBJ2-7; 10 bases are shared with TRBD2. V was clipped by 5 bases and J by 0 bases; unmatched bases: 4. Germline V CDR1 and CDR2: SGHAT, FQDESV (reference sequence). This CDR3 has 15 residues. The CDR3 is CASSPGLASSYEQYF. The CDR3 DNA reads TGTGCCAGCAGCCCGGGACTAGCGAGCTCCTACGAGCAGTACTTC.

V and J are TRBV27 and TRBJ2-7, with 11 positions matching TRBD1. The CDR3 runs 17 residues. Germline V gene sequence: CDR1 MNHEY, CDR2 SMNVEV (reference sequence). V lost 4 bases and J lost 2; bases outside the gene matches: 10. The CDR3 sequence: CASSSIRGTGGTYEQYF. As DNA, the CDR3 is TGTGCCAGCAGTTCAATCCGCGGGACAGGGGGGACCTACGAGCAGTACTTC.

The chain carries TRBV5-6 and TRBJ1-2; D not certain. CDR1 is SGHDT and CDR2 is YYEEEE in the germline V gene. V was trimmed by 4 bases and J by 7 bases, leaving 11 bases between them. This CDR3 has 12 amino acids. The CDR3 sequence is CASSPGRGGYTF. The CDR3 nucleotides are TGTGCCAGCAGCCCCGGGCGGGGTGGCTACACCTTC.

The V call is TRBV11-2, the J call TRBJ1-1, with 12 bases aligning to TRBD1. The germline V gene has CDR1 SGHAT and CDR2 FQNNGV. The V and J ends lost 1 base and 11 bases, in that order; junction bases with no gene match: 11. The CDR3 is made up of 16 amino acids. CDR3 residues: CASSLGGGQGAPGAFF. The CDR3 DNA follows: TGTGCCAGCAGCTTAGGAGGGGGACAGGGGGCTCCGGGGGCTTTCTTT.

By share of the sample, this clone is medium-sized (0.01 to 0.1%). This chain links TRBV27 with TRBJ2-7; 15 bases match TRBD2. The V gene end was trimmed by 5 bases and the J gene end by 4 bases; junction bases not matched to a gene: 3. In germline, CDR1 is MNHEY, CDR2 SMNVEV (reference sequence). CDR3 length equals 15 residues. This CDR3 reads CASSGTSGGWYEQYF. The CDR3 nucleotides read TGTGCCAGCAGTGGGACTAGCGGGGGGTGGTACGAGCAGTACTTC.

V is TRBV24-1 and J is TRBJ1-5; D might be TRBD1 (5 bases). The V gene's germline CDR1 is KGHDR and CDR2 SFDVKD. CDR3 length: 12 amino acids. Trimming removed 3 bases from V and 7 bases from J, with 6 bases in between. The DNA of the CDR3 is TGTGCCACCAGTGATGGGGGGCAGCCCCAGCATTTT. Protein product: CATSDGGQPQHF.

This chain connects TRBV5-4 to TRBJ2-1; perhaps TRBD1 as D (7 bases). The CDR3 length is 15 residues. V was cut by 6 bases and J by 10 bases, with 23 bases left in between. Germline V CDR1 and CDR2: SGHNT, YYREEE (reference sequence). This CDR3 is CASNPGGRGRREQFF. The DNA of the CDR3 is TGTGCCAGCAACCCAGGGGGTCGGGGGCGGAGGGAGCAGTTCTTC.

The chain is built from TRBV11-2 and TRBJ1-1; D gene unclear. This CDR3 is built from 13 residues. Per germline, CDR1 SGHAT and CDR2 FQNNGV. The V gene lost 1 base and the J gene lost 11 bases, with 14 bases spanning the gap. CDR3 sequence (DNA): TGTGCCAGCAGCTTAGGTCGCATTAGCGAGGCTTTCTTT. Amino acid sequence: CASSLGRISEAFF.

The chain uses TRBV7-2 and TRBJ1-3, with D perhaps matching TRBD1 (6 bases). The V gene's germline CDR1 is SGHTA and CDR2 FQGNSA. The CDR3 contains 15 residues. V lost 6 bases to trimming and J lost 4 bases, with 16 bases between them. CDR3 loop: CASSLDWTAGNTIYF. For the CDR3, the DNA is TGTGCCAGCAGTCTAGATTGGACAGCAGGAAACACCATATATTTT.

V is TRBV3-1 (or the pseudogene TRBV3-2) and J is TRBJ2-5; the D gene is possibly TRBD1 (5 bases). The CDR3 has 15 amino acids. Deletions cut 2 bases from V and 11 bases from J, with 21 bases between. CDR1 and CDR2 from the germline V gene are LGHDT and YNNKEL (reference sequence). CDR3 nucleotide sequence: TGTGCCAGCAGCCAAAACCTGGCAGGGTTGGGGTTACAGTACTTC. Its translation: CASSQNLAGLGLQYF.

The rearrangement uses TRBV5-1 and TRBJ1-1; perhaps TRBD1 as D (5 bases). Trimming stripped 4 bases from V and 1 base from J, with 23 bases between. CDR1 and CDR2 from the germline V gene are SGHRS and YFSETQ. This CDR3 contains 18 residues. CDR3 in DNA: TGCGCCAGCAGCCTAACACGGGGCCTACTAGCCACGAACACTGAAGCTTTCTTT. Its protein is CASSLTRGLLATNTEAFF.

The J gene is TRBJ2-1, the V gene TRBV9, with 10 bases that match TRBD2. Germline V gene data show CDR1 as SGDLS and CDR2 as YYNGEE. The V and J ends lost 0 bases and 0 bases, in that order; junction bases with no gene match: 15. This CDR3 contains 21 residues. CDR3 DNA: TGTGCCAGCAGCGTAGGGTTAGCGCGGCAGCCTAGCGGGAGCTCCTACAATGAGCAGTTCTTC. Translation gives CASSVGLARQPSGSSYNEQFF. The complete variable domain, with remaining parts taken from reference TRBV9 and TRBJ2-1, reads DSGVTQTPKHLITATGQRVTLRCSPRSGDLSVYWYQQSLDQGLQFLIQYYNGEERAKGNILERFSAQQFPDLHSELNLSSLELGDSALYFCASSVGLARQPSGSSYNEQFFGPGTRLTVL.

J is TRBJ2-3 and V is TRBV5-5; D remains unclear. Germline CDR1 and CDR2: SGHKS and YYEKEE (reference sequence). This CDR3 spans 14 amino acids. The V and J ends lost 5 bases and 1 base respectively, with 11 bases between them. CDR3 in amino acids: CASRRAAGTDTQYF. Here the CDR3 DNA reads TGTGCCAGCAGACGCGCGGCTGGCACAGATACGCAGTATTTT.

This chain links TRBV6-4 with TRBJ1-5; D possibly corresponds to TRBD1 (6 bases). Germline CDR1 and CDR2: MRHNA and SNTAGT. Trimming cost V 11 bases and J 5 bases, with 16 bases left between them. The CDR3 consists of 13 residues. CDR3 residues: CALSRTDYQPQHF. DNA of the CDR3: TGTGCCCTTTCCCGGACAGACTATCAGCCCCAGCATTTT.

The chain couples TRBV7-8 to TRBJ2-1; D gene ambiguous. The CDR3 is made up of 13 amino acids. Deletions cut 7 bases from V and 6 bases from J, with 13 bases between. CDR1 and CDR2 from the germline V gene are SGHVS and FQNEAQ. Written as DNA, the CDR3 is TGTGCCAGCAACTCCAGGTCCGGCAATGAGCAGTTCTTC. Encoded protein: CASNSRSGNEQFF.